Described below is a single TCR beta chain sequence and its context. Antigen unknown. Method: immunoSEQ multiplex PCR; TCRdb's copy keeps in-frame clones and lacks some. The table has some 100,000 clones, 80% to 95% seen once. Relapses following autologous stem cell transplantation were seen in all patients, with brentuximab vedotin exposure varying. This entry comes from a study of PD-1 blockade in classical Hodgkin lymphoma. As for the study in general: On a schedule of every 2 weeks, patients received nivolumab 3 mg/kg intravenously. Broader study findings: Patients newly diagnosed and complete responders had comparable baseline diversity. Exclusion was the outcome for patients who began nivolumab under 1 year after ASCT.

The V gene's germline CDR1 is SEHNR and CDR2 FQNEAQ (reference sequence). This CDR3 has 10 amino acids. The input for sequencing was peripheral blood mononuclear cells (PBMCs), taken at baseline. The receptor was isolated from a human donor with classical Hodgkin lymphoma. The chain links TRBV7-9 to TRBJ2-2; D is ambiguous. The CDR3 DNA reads TGTGGGACCTACACCGGGGAGCTGTTTTTT. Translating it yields CGTYTGELFF.